This T cell receptor (beta chain) was sequenced during a study of T cells in tuberculosis. Whole-study context: PBMC were archived before or within 7 days of starting treatment.

J gave up 5 bases and V 0 bases, and 5 bases lay outside the gene matches. Germline CDR1 LGHNA, CDR2 YNFKEQ. The CDR3 has 16 residues. Only in-frame clones appear in the TCRdb table, and some are missing; sequencing was by immunoSEQ multiplex PCR. Seen here are 40,000 or so clones, approximately 93% observed once, and the top ten hold almost 4.5%. The time point: new active TB diagnosis, blood taken before or within 7 days of starting treatment. Each donor contributed roughly 92,000 T cells on average, unsorted. The V and J genes are TRBV4-2 and TRBJ2-3, with 10 bases matching TRBD2. The sample was PBMCs, taken at tuberculosis diagnosis. The clonotype was recovered from an adult with tuberculosis. The CDR3 here is CASSQETASGGDTQYF. In nucleotides, the CDR3 is TGTGCCAGCAGCCAAGAAACGGCTAGCGGGGGAGATACGCAGTATTTT.